This entry features one TCR beta chain sequence. Its antigen is currently unknown. This entry comes from a study of shared clonotypes between healthy human individuals. Regarding the study as a whole: Clonotypes shared by all four donors outscored non-shared clonotypes in generation probability. Among a few donors, roughly 5.4% of naive CD4 clonotypes were found in common.

The deep-level immunoSEQ assay was used. Tens of thousands of T cell genomes (approximately 180 ng DNA) went into each sorted-subset replicate. TCRdb's table, derived via immunoSEQ multiplex PCR, lists solely in-frame clones and lacks some. Of approximately 1,500,000 clones in the sample, around 97% are singletons; the top ten hold roughly 1.1%. Trimming shortened V by 5 bases and J by 5 bases, and 9 bases separated the two germline ends. This CDR3 is 13 amino acids long. The V gene's germline CDR1 is SGHTA and CDR2 FQGNSA. The chain employs TRBV7-2 and TRBJ2-2; D is undetermined. Specimen: naive CD4+ T cells sorted from blood. Subset meaning: CD45RA+ positively selected. This TCR derives from a man aged 30 to 39 in good health. The CDR3, as DNA: TGTGCCAGCAGCCCCTACCGGACCGGGGAGCTGTTTTTT. The encoded protein is CASSPYRTGELFF.